Listed below are T cell receptor beta chains from one sample, sequenced in a study of control samples from healthy donors and cancer patients. Profiling relied on immunoSEQ multiplex PCR, and the TCRdb table lists in-frame clones only, not all of them. The sample has about 80,000 clones; around nine tenths are singletons. Sequencing was performed on blood. Source of these receptors: a woman aged 55-69 years in good health. Both conserved end residues are part of each CDR3. The order of the fields is CDR3 protein, CDR3 DNA, J gene, clone size, V gene, CDR3 length, D gene. The D gene is left open where the match is weak. Clone sizes are given selectively: once, few, many, or a class where the clone is expanded.

CASSPLGPTAAFF	TGTGCCAGCAGCCCTTTGGGGCCTACGGCGGCTTTCTTT	TRBJ1-1	-	TRBV3-1/TRBV3-2	13	-
CASSYGTDYGYTF	TGTGCCAGCAGTTACGGGACGGACTATGGCTACACCTTC	TRBJ1-2	-	TRBV6-2/TRBV6-3	13	-
CAWSVRGNQPQHF	TGTGCCTGGAGTGTACGGGGGAATCAGCCCCAGCATTTT	TRBJ1-5	-	TRBV30	13	-
CASSLVAAGEEQYF	TGTGCCAGCAGCTTAGTGGCAGCGGGAGAAGAGCAGTACTTC	TRBJ2-7	-	TRBV7-2	14	TRBD2
CASSQAGVPYGYTF	TGCGCCAGCAGCCAGGCAGGGGTCCCCTATGGCTACACCTTC	TRBJ1-2	-	TRBV4-1	14	-
CASSLGENSGNTIYF	TGTGCCAGCAGCTTAGGGGAGAACTCTGGAAACACCATATATTTT	TRBJ1-3	-	TRBV7-9	15	-
CSASEDRVRYEQYF	TGCAGTGCTAGTGAGGACCGAGTACGCTACGAGCAGTACTTC	TRBJ2-7	-	TRBV20-1	14	-
CASSLEGQGTDTQYF	TGCGCCAGCAGCTTGGAGGGACAGGGCACAGATACGCAGTATTTT	TRBJ2-3	-	TRBV5-1	15	TRBD1
CASSYGETPYNEQFF	TGTGCCAGCAGTTACGGTGAGACTCCATACAATGAGCAGTTCTTC	TRBJ2-1	-	TRBV6-6	15	-
CASSLDRSTYNSPLHF	TGTGCCAGCAGCTTAGATAGGAGTACCTATAATTCACCCCTCCACTTT	TRBJ1-6	once	TRBV7-8	16	-
CASKYTGDHEKLFF	TGTGCCAGCAAATACACAGGGGATCACGAAAAACTGTTTTTT	TRBJ1-4	-	TRBV27	14	TRBD1
CASTKGQSLNTEAFF	TGTGCCAGCACCAAGGGACAGTCGCTGAACACTGAAGCTTTCTTT	TRBJ1-1	few	TRBV27	15	TRBD1
CASSLGDRRKQYF	TGTGCCAGCAGCTTAGGGGACAGGCGCAAGCAGTACTTC	TRBJ2-7	once	TRBV7-2	13	TRBD1
CASTKHPDQSGYTF	TGTGCCAGCACTAAACACCCGGACCAAAGCGGCTACACCTTC	TRBJ1-2	-	TRBV6-5	14	-
CASSLGDGGSYNEQFF	TGTGCCAGCAGCTTAGGAGATGGGGGCTCCTACAATGAGCAGTTCTTC	TRBJ2-1	-	TRBV11-2	16	-
CASSVVGGSTQYF	TGTGCCAGCAGTGTGGTGGGGGGAAGTACGCAGTATTTT	TRBJ2-3	once	TRBV6-4	13	-
CASSLELAGGAGELFF	TGTGCCAGCAGCTTGGAACTAGCGGGAGGAGCCGGGGAGCTGTTTTTT	TRBJ2-2	-	TRBV5-6	16	TRBD2
CASSPQRTGDGYTF	TGTGCCAGCAGCCCACAGCGAACGGGAGACGGCTACACCTTC	TRBJ1-2	once	TRBV7-2	14	-
CSARDKLVKYF	TGCAGTGCCAGGGACAAGCTTGTGAAGTACTTC	TRBJ2-7	-	TRBV20-1	11	-
CASSESGKNQPQHF	TGTGCCAGCAGTGAATCTGGAAAGAATCAGCCCCAGCATTTT	TRBJ1-5	-	TRBV6-1	14	-
CASSPQTGGKTEAFF	TGTGCCAGCAGTCCCCAGACAGGGGGTAAGACTGAAGCTTTCTTT	TRBJ1-1	-	TRBV27	15	TRBD1
CASSYPYGYTF	TGTGCCAGCAGTTACCCCTATGGCTACACCTTC	TRBJ1-2	few	TRBV6-7	11	-
CASSLSTGVKDEQYF	TGTGCCAGCAGCTTATCGACAGGGGTTAAGGACGAGCAGTACTTC	TRBJ2-7	-	TRBV11-2	15	TRBD1
CASSSPGQSTDTQYF	TGTGCCAGCAGTTCCCCCGGACAGAGCACAGATACGCAGTATTTT	TRBJ2-3	-	TRBV28	15	-
CASSLLGANNSPLHF	TGTGCCAGCAGCTTGTTGGGGGCTAACAATTCACCCCTCCACTTT	TRBJ1-6	-	TRBV5-6	15	-
CASSQGVLDYGYTF	TGTGCCAGCAGCCAGGGGGTTCTGGACTATGGCTACACCTTC	TRBJ1-2	-	TRBV3-1/TRBV3-2	14	-
CAWRVVEKLFF	TGTGCCTGGAGGGTGGTTGAAAAACTGTTTTTT	TRBJ1-4	-	TRBV30	11	-
CASSQSDRAHEQYF	TGTGCCAGCAGCCAATCGGACAGGGCCCACGAGCAGTACTTC	TRBJ2-7	few	TRBV4-2	14	TRBD1
CASSLGTGLETEAFF	TGTGCCAGCAGCCTCGGGACAGGGTTAGAGACTGAAGCTTTCTTT	TRBJ1-1	many	TRBV3-1/TRBV3-2	15	TRBD1
CAWNFPNSPLHF	TGTGCCTGGAATTTCCCTAATTCACCCCTCCACTTT	TRBJ1-6	-	TRBV30	12	-
CASSLTGALTEAFF	TGTGCCAGCAGCTTAACGGGGGCGCTCACTGAAGCTTTCTTT	TRBJ1-1	-	TRBV7-9	14	-
CASSPLGGETQYF	TGTGCCAGCAGTCCCCTAGGCGGAGAGACCCAGTACTTC	TRBJ2-5	-	TRBV27	13	-
CSASGGSYGYTF	TGCAGTGCTAGTGGGGGATCCTATGGCTACACCTTC	TRBJ1-2	once	TRBV20-1	12	-
CAWGQNTEAFF	TGTGCCTGGGGACAGAACACTGAAGCTTTCTTT	TRBJ1-1	-	TRBV30	11	-
CASSYDTGPGTEAFF	TGTGCCAGCAGTTACGACACCGGACCAGGAACTGAAGCTTTCTTT	TRBJ1-1	-	TRBV6-5	15	-
CASSVGRRTGTNEKLFF	TGTGCCAGCAGCGTAGGCCGTAGGACAGGAACTAATGAAAAACTGTTTTTT	TRBJ1-4	-	TRBV9	17	TRBD1
CASRPGRGANVLTF	TGTGCCAGCAGACCAGGACGTGGGGCCAACGTCCTGACTTTC	TRBJ2-6	-	TRBV13	14	-
CASSFLRGGISYEQYF	TGTGCCAGCAGCTTTTTGCGGGGGGGTATCTCCTACGAGCAGTACTTC	TRBJ2-7	once	TRBV7-4	16	TRBD2
CASSSTGGGHYEQYF	TGTGCCAGCAGCTCCACCGGTGGGGGGCACTACGAGCAGTACTTC	TRBJ2-7	-	TRBV7-2	15	-
CASSLRSGFNTDTQYF	TGTGCCAGCAGTTTACGGAGCGGTTTTAACACAGATACGCAGTATTTT	TRBJ2-3	-	TRBV27	16	-
CASSTGLAVSTDTQYF	TGCGCCAGCAGCACGGGACTAGCGGTTAGCACAGATACGCAGTATTTT	TRBJ2-3	once	TRBV5-1	16	TRBD2
CASSSRGVGYGYTF	TGTGCCAGCAGTTCCAGGGGGGTCGGGTATGGCTACACCTTC	TRBJ1-2	-	TRBV2	14	TRBD1
CAWRPGDNSPLHF	TGTGCCTGGAGACCGGGGGACAATTCACCCCTCCACTTT	TRBJ1-6	-	TRBV30	13	-
CASSLALAGWDTDTQYF	TGCGCCAGCAGCTTGGCCTTAGCGGGCTGGGACACAGATACGCAGTATTTT	TRBJ2-3	-	TRBV5-1	17	TRBD2